The entry that follows covers one T cell receptor (beta chain) sequence. Its antigen remains unknown. The data originate from a study of cytomegalovirus exposure and HLA in healthy donors. Overall study context: Of all 370 or so donors who were genotyped, under 90% belonged to the Caucasian-associated ancestry cluster.

Regarding the study as a whole: CMV serostatus was the only recorded immune exposure for donors. Most TCR sequences proved rare, with some public TCRs found in many donors.

Germline V lookup: CDR1 SGHNT, CDR2 YYREEE (reference sequence). Trimming removed 3 bases from V and 2 bases from J, with 10 bases in between. The CDR3 length is 14 residues. PCR used 60 Vbeta primers and 13 Jbeta primers. Here immunoSEQ multiplex PCR was the method, and the copy in TCRdb shows in-frame clones only, minus some. This table has some 200,000 clones, about 13% appearing once. Sequencing was done on a sample of PBMCs. The V and J genes are TRBV5-4 and TRBJ2-3; a possible D gene is TRBD2 (6 bases). The sequence was collected from a man aged 45-60 years in good health and CMV-seropositive. The CDR3 DNA is TGTGCCAGCAGCTGGGGACTCTACACAGATACGCAGTATTTT. This gives the protein CASSWGLYTDTQYF. The full variable domain, its missing parts supplied by reference TRBV5-4 and TRBJ2-3, is ETGVTQSPTHLIKTRGQQVTLRCSSQSGHNTVSWYQQALGQGPQFIFQYYREEENGRGNFPPRFSGLQFPNYSSELNVNALELDDSALYLCASSWGLYTDTQYFGPGTRLTVL.